This entry lists 18 T cell receptor beta chains sequenced from one sample in a study of shared clonotypes between healthy human individuals (dated by TCRdb to 2020 to 2022). Receptors were amplified or captured by the immunoSEQ multiplex PCR assay. The table was pulled from immuneACCESS by TCRdb, which kept in-frame rearrangements only. Such tables lose some clones; where checked, under half of the loss comes from unresolved V genes, and the rest has no known cause. The sample profile shows about 2 million clones; around 95% of them were found once. Roughly 0.13% of the sample is in the top ten clones. What was sequenced was naive CD4+ T cells sorted from blood. Taken with the paper, the label for cell subset or site translates to: CD45RA+ positively selected. The origin of the receptors is a man aged 18 to 30 in good health.

V usage is TRBV6-5 and J usage is TRBJ2-3; 11 nucleotides line up with TRBD2. Germline lookup yields CDR1 MNHEY and CDR2 SVGAGI. V was clipped by 2 bases and J by 4 bases; unmatched bases: 5. The CDR3 is 16 residues long. DNA of the CDR3: TGTGCCAGCAGTTACCGACTAGCGGGGTGGTCAGATACGCAGTATTTT. Translated, it gives CASSYRLAGWSDTQYF.

With regard to this clone: This sample includes further DNA sequences coding for the same CDR3. This sequence joins TRBV5-4 and TRBJ2-3, with no clear D. The CDR3 spans 14 residues. In germline, CDR1 is SGHNT, CDR2 YYREEE (reference sequence). Between the trimmed V and J ends, which lost 0 bases and 0 bases, there was a span of 5 bases. Here the CDR3 reads CASSLGGSTDTQYF. The CDR3 DNA is TGTGCCAGCAGCTTGGGCGGAAGCACAGATACGCAGTATTTT.

The rearrangement joins TRBV6-1 to TRBJ1-5; no clear D gene. Germline assignment: CDR1 MNHNS and CDR2 SASEGT. This CDR3 region has 14 residues. V was clipped by 3 bases and J by 4 bases, with 10 bases between them. The CDR3 loop is CASSDGTVNQPQHF. Here the CDR3 DNA reads TGTGCCAGCAGTGATGGAACGGTTAATCAGCCCCAGCATTTT.

The chain combines TRBV2 with TRBJ2-2; D uncertain. The CDR3 length is 14 residues. Trimming shortened V by 3 bases and J by 4 bases, and 9 bases separated the two germline ends. Germline V gene sequence: CDR1 SNHLY, CDR2 FYNNEI. The CDR3 protein is CASSDGRATGELFF. The CDR3 nucleotides read TGTGCCAGCAGTGATGGAAGGGCCACCGGGGAGCTGTTTTTT.

The V call is TRBV5-1, the J call TRBJ2-3; 10 bases align to TRBD1. The V segment lost 4 bases and the J segment 3 bases; nucleotides outside the gene matches: 11. Germline-derived CDR1 and CDR2 are SGHRS and YFSETQ. This CDR3 contains 17 residues. The CDR3, as DNA: TGCGCCAGCAGCAGCCGCCCGACAGGGGGCAGGACAGATACGCAGTATTTT. Protein product: CASSSRPTGGRTDTQYF.

This chain uses TRBV5-1 with TRBJ2-5, with TRBD2 matching over 12 bases. CDR3 length: 17 amino acids. Germline V gene lookup returns CDR1 SGHRS and CDR2 YFSETQ. The trim removed 4 bases at V and 3 bases at J, leaving 10 bases unmatched. The CDR3 protein is CASSRTLAGGTEETQYF. CDR3 DNA sequence: TGCGCCAGCAGCCGCACTCTAGCGGGGGGGACGGAAGAGACCCAGTACTTC.

The V call is TRBV30, the J call TRBJ2-7; 7 positions agree with TRBD2. V lost 3 bases to trimming and J lost 0 bases; unmatched junction nucleotides: 14. This CDR3 spans 17 amino acids. CDR1 is GTSNPN, CDR2 SVGIG, per germline (reference sequence). The chain's CDR3 is CAWSEIQSGESSYEQYF. DNA for the CDR3: TGTGCCTGGAGCGAAATACAAAGCGGGGAAAGCTCCTACGAGCAGTACTTC.

This clone was detected once. This chain uses TRBV19 with TRBJ1-2, with a tentative D call TRBD1 (6 bases). Germline V CDR1 and CDR2: LNHDA, SQIVND (reference sequence). The CDR3 length is 13 residues. Trimming cost V 4 bases and J 4 bases, with 10 bases left between them. CDR3 DNA sequence: TGTGCCAGTAGTAGCCGACAGGCCTATGGCTACACCTTC. As protein: CASSSRQAYGYTF. Full variable domain (rest looked up from reference TRBV19 and TRBJ1-2): DGGITQSPKYLFRKEGQNVTLSCEQNLNHDAMYWYRQDPGQGLRLIYYSQIVNDFQKGDIAEGYSVSREKKESFPLTVTSAQKNPTAFYLCASSSRQAYGYTFGSGTRLTVV.

To note about this clone: Other nucleotide sequences from this sample produce the same CDR3. The chain recombines TRBV7-9 with TRBJ1-2; D gene ambiguous. Trimming shortened V by 5 bases and J by 3 bases, and 4 bases separated the two germline ends. This CDR3 is 11 amino acids long. Germline lookup yields CDR1 SEHNR and CDR2 FQNEAQ (reference sequence). CDR3 loop: CASSLDYGYTF. DNA for the CDR3: TGTGCCAGCAGCCTCGACTATGGCTACACCTTC.

The J gene is TRBJ2-5, the V gene TRBV28; 7 nucleotides agree with TRBD1. J was trimmed by 5 bases and V by 4 bases; bases with no gene match: 10. CDR1 and CDR2 from the germline V gene are MDHEN and SYDVKM. The CDR3 runs 15 residues. The DNA of the CDR3 is TGTGCCAGCAGTTGGAGCCGACAGGGAAGGGAGACCCAGTACTTC. This translates into CASSWSRQGRETQYF.

As for this clone: Other DNA sequences in this specimen translate into the identical CDR3. The rearrangement links TRBV5-1 to TRBJ1-1; the D is unclear. V lost 2 bases and J 0 bases, leaving 8 bases between the germline ends. Germline V gene sequence: CDR1 SGHRS, CDR2 YFSETQ. The length of the CDR3 is 14 residues. In nucleotides, the CDR3 is TGCGCCAGCAGCTTTTCCACTATGAACACTGAAGCTTTCTTT. Its protein product is CASSFSTMNTEAFF. The full variable domain, with the rest looked up from reference TRBV5-1 and TRBJ1-1, is KAGVTQTPRYLIKTRGQQVTLSCSPISGHRSVSWYQQTPGQGLQFLFEYFSETQRNKGNFPGRFSGRQFSNSRSEMNVSTLELGDSALYLCASSFSTMNTEAFFGQGTRLTVV.

The chain recombines TRBV2 with TRBJ2-7, with 10 positions matching TRBD1. Germline CDR1 reads SNHLY; CDR2 reads FYNNEI. The CDR3 runs 13 residues. The V segment lost 9 bases and the J segment 3 bases; nucleotides outside the gene matches: 5. CDR3 region: CASARTGGYEQYF. The CDR3 DNA reads TGTGCCAGTGCGAGGACAGGGGGCTACGAGCAGTACTTC. The full variable domain, completed using reference TRBV2 and TRBJ2-7, is EPEVTQTPSHQVTQMGQEVILRCVPISNHLYFYWYRQILGQKVEFLVSFYNNEISEKSEIFDDQFSVERPDGSNFTLKIRSTKLEDSAMYFCASARTGGYEQYFGPGTRLTVT.

The CDR3: CASKGEWNQPQHF. The DNA for the CDR3 is TGTGCCAGTAAGGGTGAGTGGAATCAGCCCCAGCATTTT. The gene calls are TRBV19 and TRBJ1-5; D is undetermined. CDR1 is LNHDA, CDR2 SQIVND, per germline (reference sequence). The CDR3 has 13 amino acids. The V end was cut by 7 bases, the J end by 4 bases, with 11 bases between.

The chain couples TRBV7-9 to TRBJ2-3; 11 bases match TRBD2. J lost 0 bases, V lost 5 bases, and 7 bases had no gene match. The CDR3 loop spans 17 amino acids. Germline V gene lookup returns CDR1 SEHNR and CDR2 FQNEAQ (reference sequence). In DNA form, the CDR3 reads TGTGCCAGCAGCCTTCCTAGACTAGCGGGGAGCACAGATACGCAGTATTTT. Its translation is CASSLPRLAGSTDTQYF.

The V call is TRBV28, the J call TRBJ2-1; TRBD1 or TRBD2 may be the D gene (5 bases each). Germline V gene data show CDR1 as MDHEN and CDR2 as SYDVKM. The CDR3 runs to 13 residues. V was cut by 4 bases and J by 7 bases, with 11 bases left in between. For the CDR3, the DNA is TGTGCCAGCAGTTCGGGGTGGGGGAATGAGCAGTTCTTC. It specifies CASSSGWGNEQFF.

The V call is TRBV10-3, the J call TRBJ1-1, with D maybe TRBD1 (6 bases). The CDR3 runs to 15 residues. Germline V gene lookup returns CDR1 ENHRY and CDR2 SYGVKD. The V end was cut by 0 bases, the J end by 4 bases, with 12 bases between. DNA of the CDR3: TGTGCCATCAGTGAGTCGAGAGGGGGGCCCACTGAAGCTTTCTTT. Translation gives CAISESRGGPTEAFF.

This chain connects TRBV30 to TRBJ1-6; D remains unclear. Looked up from germline, CDR1 is GTSNPN and CDR2 is SVGIG (reference sequence). The V gene lost 5 bases and the J gene lost 5 bases, with 4 bases spanning the gap. CDR3 length: 11 residues. The CDR3 sequence: CAWANNSPLHF. The CDR3 nucleotides are TGTGCCTGGGCGAATAATTCACCCCTCCACTTT.

This clone was seen a single time. V and J are TRBV6-6 and TRBJ2-5; D is unclear. Germline CDR1 reads MNHNY; CDR2 reads SVGAGI (reference sequence). This CDR3 has 10 amino acids. Trimming stripped 8 bases from V and 9 bases from J, with 10 bases between. The CDR3 DNA reads TGTGCCAGCGGTGACGGAGCCCAGTACTTC. Translation gives CASGDGAQYF.